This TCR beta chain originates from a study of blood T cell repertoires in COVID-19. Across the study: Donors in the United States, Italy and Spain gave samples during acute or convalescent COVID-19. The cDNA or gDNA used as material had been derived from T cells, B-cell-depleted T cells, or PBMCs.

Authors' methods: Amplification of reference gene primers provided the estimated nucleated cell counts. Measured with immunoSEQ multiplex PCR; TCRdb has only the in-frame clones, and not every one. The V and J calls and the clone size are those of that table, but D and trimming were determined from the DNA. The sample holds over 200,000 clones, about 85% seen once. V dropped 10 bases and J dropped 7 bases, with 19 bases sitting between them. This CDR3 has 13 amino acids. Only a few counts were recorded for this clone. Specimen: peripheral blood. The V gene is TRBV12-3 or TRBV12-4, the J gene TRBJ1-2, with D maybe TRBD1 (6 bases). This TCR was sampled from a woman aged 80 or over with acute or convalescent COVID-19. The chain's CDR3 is CATEIGTSVGYTF. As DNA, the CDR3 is TGTGCCACCGAGATCGGGACAAGTGTTGGCTACACCTTC.